This T cell receptor beta chain derives from a study of blood T cell repertoires in COVID-19. Assay used: immunoSEQ multiplex PCR; TCRdb lists only in-frame clones, some missing. The sample records 60,000 to 75,000 clones, about 91% being singletons. This clone showed up just once. What was sequenced was peripheral blood. This TCR derives from a man aged 40-49 years with COVID-19, enrolled during active disease.

This chain's CDR3 is CATKTSGGADTQYF. The CDR3 DNA follows: TGTGCCACTAAGACTAGCGGGGGGGCAGATACGCAGTATTTT. This chain connects TRBV19 to TRBJ2-3; TRBD2 matches 14 bases. The CDR3 spans 14 residues. CDR1 and CDR2 (germline): LNHDA, SQIVND (reference sequence). With V trimmed by 10 bases and J by 4 bases, 4 bases remained unmatched.